Below, 21 T cell receptor beta chains from the same sample are listed, as sequenced in a study of T cells in Graves' hyperthyroidism and ophthalmopathy. Researchers took RNA transcripts and amplified the TCR beta CDR3 regions from them. The primer set for the first-round RT-PCR of the TCR CDR3 was HTBI. TCRdb analysed the multiplex PCR reads with MiXCR anew, one entry per CDR3 protein. This sample yields hundreds of thousands of distinct CDR3 sequences, of which under 15% are seen a single time; roughly 8.3% belongs to the top ten. Material: blood. These receptors were taken from a woman under 30 with Graves' hyperthyroidism.

The V and J genes are TRBV9 and TRBJ1-3; no firm D call. Germline values: CDR1 SGDLS, CDR2 YYNGEE. Trimming took 3 bases from V and 0 from J, leaving 13 bases between them. The CDR3 loop spans 16 amino acids. The CDR3 region is CASSGGGLRSGNTIYF. The CDR3 nucleotides are TGTGCCAGCAGCGGGGGTGGGCTTCGCTCTGGAAACACCATATATTTT.

This chain uses TRBV10-3 with TRBJ1-3; D is undetermined. Germline V CDR1 and CDR2: ENHRY, SYGVKD. The V end was cut by 0 bases, the J end by 2 bases, with 17 bases between. CDR3 length: 18 amino acids. This chain's CDR3 is CAISESRNSESTGNTIYF. The CDR3 DNA sequence: TGTGCCATCAGTGAGTCGAGGAACAGCGAGAGTACTGGAAACACCATATATTTT.

About this clonotype: A much larger clone lies a single base off, so this may be a read error. V gene TRBV7-9 combines with J gene TRBJ2-3; 10 nucleotides align to TRBD2. Trimming took 4 bases from V and 8 from J; bases not matched to a gene: 6. This CDR3 contains 14 residues. Germline CDR1 is SEHNR and CDR2 is FQNEAQ (reference sequence). CDR3 DNA: TGTGCCAGCAGCTCCCTAGCGGGAGCTATTACGCAGTATTTT. Protein product: CASSSLAGAITQYF. The full variable domain, in which reference TRBV7-9 and TRBJ2-3 provide the parts outside the CDR3, is DTGVSQNPRHKITKRGQNVTFRCDPISEHNRLYWYRQTLGQGPEFLTYFQNEAQLEKSRLLSDRFSAERPKGSFSTLEIQRTEQGDSAMYLCASSSLAGAITQYFGPGTRLTVL.

There are a few counts of this clonotype. V is TRBV4-2 and J is TRBJ1-1; D not certain. This CDR3 region has 11 residues. V was clipped by 4 bases and J by 11 bases, with 11 bases between them. Germline loops: CDR1 LGHNA, CDR2 YNFKEQ. The CDR3 region is CASSLTQRAFF. The CDR3 DNA follows: TGTGCCAGCAGCCTCACACAGCGGGCTTTCTTT.

This clonotype was picked up many times. V usage is TRBV18 and J usage is TRBJ2-7; no clear D gene. Per the germline V gene, CDR1 is KGHSH and CDR2 is LQKENI. The CDR3 runs 13 residues. Trimming removed 3 bases from V and 1 base from J, with 7 bases in between. The CDR3 DNA reads as TGTGCCAGCTCACCTGTCGCATCCTACGAGCAGTACTTC. It encodes CASSPVASYEQYF.

The rearrangement uses TRBV4-3 and TRBJ1-2, with D unresolved. Trimming pared 1 base from V and 4 bases from J, leaving 13 bases between. There are 15 residues in the CDR3. Per the germline V gene, CDR1 is LGHNA and CDR2 is YSLEER. CDR3 nucleotides: TGCGCCAGCAGCCAAGCCCCTGGACTAGGCTATGGCTACACCTTC. This codes for CASSQAPGLGYGYTF.

Many counts were recorded for this clonotype. The chain carries TRBV7-9 and TRBJ1-2; 8 bases agree with TRBD1. The CDR3 covers 15 residues. The V gene's germline CDR1 is SEHNR and CDR2 FQNEAQ (reference sequence). With 5 bases clipped from V and 8 bases from J, the junction kept 13 bases outside the gene matches. The CDR3 nucleotides read TGTGCCAGCAGCCTGGCTTTCCAGGGGGCTGACGGCTACACCTTC. This sequence encodes CASSLAFQGADGYTF.

The rearrangement links TRBV20-1 to TRBJ2-6, with D possibly TRBD1 on 5 matching bases. The germline V and J ends were trimmed by 0 bases and 0 bases, with 9 bases remaining between them. The CDR3 has 16 residues. Germline lookup yields CDR1 DFQATT and CDR2 SNEGSKA (reference sequence). As DNA, the CDR3 is TGCAGTGCTAGAGAGCCCAGGGTCTCTGGGGCCAACGTCCTGACTTTC. Translating gives CSAREPRVSGANVLTF.

This clonotype has ten or more counts. The V call is TRBV2, the J call TRBJ2-1; 11 nucleotides agree with TRBD1. In germline, CDR1 is SNHLY, CDR2 FYNNEI. Unmatched junction bases numbered 7, after V lost 5 bases and J lost 7 bases. The length of the CDR3 is 15 residues. Here the CDR3 reads CASSSDRGLTNEQFF. CDR3 in DNA: TGTGCCAGCAGTTCGGACAGGGGGCTGACGAATGAGCAGTTCTTC.

This clonotype occurred many times. CDR3 sequence: CASSYLSETQYF. The CDR3 nucleotides are TGTGCCAGCAGTTACTTGAGCGAGACCCAGTACTTC. V and J are TRBV6-2 or TRBV6-3 and TRBJ2-5, with D uncertain. The V gene's germline CDR1 is MNHEY and CDR2 SVGEGT. This CDR3 spans 12 amino acids. Trimming removed 1 base at V and 5 bases at J, with 5 bases between.

This clonotype was detected once. This chain uses TRBV18 with TRBJ2-2; D is ambiguous. The CDR3 is 16 amino acids. Trimming removed 3 bases at V and 0 bases at J, with 11 bases between. Looked up from germline, CDR1 is KGHSH and CDR2 is LQKENI. The CDR3 sequence is CASSPNSAANTGELFF. CDR3 DNA: TGTGCCAGCTCACCTAACAGTGCGGCGAACACCGGGGAGCTGTTTTTT. Looking up the rest from reference TRBV18 and TRBJ2-2 gives the full variable domain: NAGVMQNPRHLVRRRGQEARLRCSPMKGHSHVYWYRQLPEEGLKFMVYLQKENIIDESGMPKERFSAEFPKEGPSILRIQQVVRGDSAAYFCASSPNSAANTGELFFGEGSRLTVL.

This clonotype has a count of ten or more. CDR3 nucleotide sequence: TGTGCCAGCAGTCCCGGGACTAGCGGCGCAGATACGCAGTATTTT. Residues: CASSPGTSGADTQYF. The rearrangement links TRBV28 to TRBJ2-3; 11 bases align to TRBD2. In germline, CDR1 is MDHEN, CDR2 SYDVKM. This CDR3 contains 15 residues. Trimming at V came to 5 bases and at J to 4 bases, leaving 5 bases not matched to a gene.

This clonotype was seen repeatedly, ten times or more. This rearrangement joins TRBV4-1 to TRBJ2-1, with D perhaps TRBD2 (6 bases). This CDR3 is built from 16 residues. Germline-derived CDR1 and CDR2 are MGHRA and YSYEKL. Trimming stripped 1 base from V and 7 bases from J, with 17 bases between. The CDR3: CASSQVSTGAGNEQFF. The CDR3 DNA sequence: TGCGCCAGCAGCCAAGTTTCTACGGGAGCCGGGAATGAGCAGTTCTTC.

Many counts were recorded for this clonotype. The V gene is TRBV28, the J gene TRBJ2-7; D unclear. CDR1 MDHEN and CDR2 SYDVKM come from the germline V gene. Between the trimmed V and J ends, which lost 4 bases and 1 base, there was a span of 14 bases. The CDR3 runs to 15 residues. CDR3 DNA sequence: TGTGCCAGCAGTTCGGTAGACTTCGGATCCTACGAGCAGTACTTC. This codes for CASSSVDFGSYEQYF.

This chain uses TRBV29-1 with TRBJ1-3; D is unclear. The length of the CDR3 is 14 residues. Between the trimmed V and J ends, which lost 0 bases and 1 base, there was a span of 7 bases. CDR1 is SQVTM and CDR2 is ANQGSEA in the germline V gene. The CDR3 sequence: CSVEDSGSGNTIYF. In DNA form, the CDR3 reads TGCAGCGTTGAAGATTCCGGGTCTGGAAACACCATATATTTT.

This clonotype was detected many times. This chain uses TRBV7-9 with TRBJ2-1; D remains unclear. With 5 bases removed from V and 5 bases from J, the gap between germline ends came to 16 bases. The CDR3 contains 15 residues. The germline CDR1 and CDR2 sequences are SEHNR and FQNEAQ (reference sequence). CDR3 sequence: CASSPIATPNNEQFF. CDR3 nucleotides: TGTGCCAGCAGCCCCATCGCCACTCCTAACAATGAGCAGTTCTTC.

This clonotype was found a few times. A much larger clone lies one base from this, so it may be a read error. The V call is TRBV20-1, the J call TRBJ2-1; D unresolved. The DNA end lines up better with TRBJ2-7; the J call may be wrong. Germline-derived CDR1 and CDR2 are DFQATT and SNEGSKA (reference sequence). CDR3 length equals 15 residues. The CDR3 bases are TGCAGTGCTAGTGTGGGGAAAGAGCCCTACAATGAGCAGTACTTC. Amino acid sequence: CSASVGKEPYNEQYF.

This clonotype was recorded a few times. The V and J genes are TRBV5-6 and TRBJ1-1, with D possibly being TRBD1 (6 bases). This CDR3 contains 16 residues. Trimming cost V 5 bases and J 6 bases, with 23 bases left between them. CDR1 SGHDT and CDR2 YYEEEE come from the germline V gene. CDR3 in amino acids: CASSKFRGREFPEAFF. CDR3 coding DNA: TGTGCCAGCAGTAAATTCAGGGGAAGGGAGTTCCCTGAAGCTTTCTTT.

The table lists this clonotype with many counts. The chain combines TRBV29-1 with TRBJ2-2; a weak D match, TRBD1 (6 bases). The CDR3 length is 14 residues. Germline-derived CDR1 and CDR2 are SQVTM and ANQGSEA. The V and J ends lost 5 bases and 5 bases respectively, with 15 bases between them. The CDR3 region has the DNA TGCAGCGTTAAGGCCACAGGGTTTACCGGGGAGCTGTTTTTT. This encodes CSVKATGFTGELFF.

This clonotype occurred many times. This rearrangement joins TRBV20-1 to TRBJ2-4; the match to TRBD1 covers 7 bases. J lost 0 bases, V lost 6 bases, and 14 bases had no gene match. The CDR3 sequence is 17 residues long. Looked up from germline, CDR1 is DFQATT and CDR2 is SNEGSKA (reference sequence). CDR3 protein: CSAKRDSSDRAKNIQYF. In nucleotides, the CDR3 is TGCAGTGCAAAAAGGGACAGCTCGGACCGAGCCAAAAACATTCAGTACTTC.

This clonotype was recorded at least ten times. V and J are TRBV6-1 and TRBJ2-3, with TRBD2 matching 7 bases. Germline V lookup: CDR1 MNHNS, CDR2 SASEGT. V was clipped by 1 base and J by 2 bases; unmatched bases: 6. This CDR3 comprises 16 residues. The CDR3 spells CASSEGEGLLTDTQYF. The CDR3 DNA reads as TGTGCCAGCAGTGAAGGGGAGGGACTCCTCACAGATACGCAGTATTTT.